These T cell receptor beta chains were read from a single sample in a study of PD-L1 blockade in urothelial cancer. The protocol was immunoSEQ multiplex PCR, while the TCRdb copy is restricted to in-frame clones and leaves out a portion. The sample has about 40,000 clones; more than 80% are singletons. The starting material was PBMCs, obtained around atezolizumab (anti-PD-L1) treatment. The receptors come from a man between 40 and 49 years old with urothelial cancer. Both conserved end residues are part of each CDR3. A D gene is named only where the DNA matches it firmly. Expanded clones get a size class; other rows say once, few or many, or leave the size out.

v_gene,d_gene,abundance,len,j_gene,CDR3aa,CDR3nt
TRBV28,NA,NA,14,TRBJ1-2,CASNSGDPYYGYTF,TGTGCCAGCAACTCAGGGGATCCCTACTATGGCTACACCTTC
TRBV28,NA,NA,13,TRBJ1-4,CASEGQPNEKLFF,TGTGCCAGTGAAGGACAGCCTAATGAAAAACTGTTTTTT
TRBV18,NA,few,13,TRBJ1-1,CASSQGGNTEAFF,TGTGCCAGCTCACAAGGGGGGAACACTGAAGCTTTCTTT
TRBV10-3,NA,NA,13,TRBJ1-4,CAISGAENEKLFF,TGTGCCATCTCAGGGGCCGAGAATGAAAAACTGTTTTTT
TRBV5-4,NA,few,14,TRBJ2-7,CASSLGGGKVEQYF,TGTGCCAGCAGCCTGGGGGGGGGCAAGGTCGAGCAGTACTTC
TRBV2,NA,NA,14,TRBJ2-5,CASRRRQSQETQYF,TGTGCCAGCAGGAGGAGACAGTCCCAAGAGACCCAGTACTTC
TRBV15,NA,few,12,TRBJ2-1,CATSRDAGEQFF,TGTGCCACCAGCAGAGATGCAGGGGAGCAGTTCTTC
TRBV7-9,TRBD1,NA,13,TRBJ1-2,CASNQQGRYGYTF,TGTGCCAGCAACCAACAGGGGCGATATGGCTACACCTTC
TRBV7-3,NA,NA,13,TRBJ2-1,CASSPPGRGEQFF,TGTGCCAGCAGCCCCCCAGGGCGCGGTGAGCAGTTCTTC
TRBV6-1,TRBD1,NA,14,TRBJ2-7,CASSSGTDTYEQYF,TGTGCCAGCAGTTCGGGGACAGACACCTACGAGCAGTACTTC
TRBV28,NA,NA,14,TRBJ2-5,CASSLAVLEETQYF,TGTGCCAGCAGTTTAGCGGTGCTAGAAGAGACCCAGTACTTC
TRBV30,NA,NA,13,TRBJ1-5,CAWNGEIGQPQHF,TGTGCCTGGAACGGGGAGATTGGTCAGCCCCAGCATTTT
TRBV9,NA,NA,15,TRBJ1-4,CASSVGRGTHEKLFF,TGTGCCAGCAGCGTAGGACGAGGGACACACGAAAAACTGTTTTTT
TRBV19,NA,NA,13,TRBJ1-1,CASRAGFNTEAFF,TGTGCCAGTAGGGCAGGATTCAACACTGAAGCTTTCTTT
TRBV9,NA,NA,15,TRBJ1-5,CASSVDEALHQPQHF,TGTGCCAGCAGCGTAGATGAGGCCTTACATCAGCCCCAGCATTTT
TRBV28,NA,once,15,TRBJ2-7,CASSSRQGGMGEQYF,TGTGCCAGCAGTTCCCGACAGGGCGGGATGGGAGAGCAGTACTTC
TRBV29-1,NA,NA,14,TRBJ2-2,CSVKLDSGTGELFF,TGCAGCGTGAAACTTGACTCGGGCACCGGGGAGCTGTTTTTT
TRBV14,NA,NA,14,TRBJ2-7,CASSQVHVSGEQYF,TGTGCCAGCAGCCAAGTCCATGTTTCGGGCGAGCAGTACTTC